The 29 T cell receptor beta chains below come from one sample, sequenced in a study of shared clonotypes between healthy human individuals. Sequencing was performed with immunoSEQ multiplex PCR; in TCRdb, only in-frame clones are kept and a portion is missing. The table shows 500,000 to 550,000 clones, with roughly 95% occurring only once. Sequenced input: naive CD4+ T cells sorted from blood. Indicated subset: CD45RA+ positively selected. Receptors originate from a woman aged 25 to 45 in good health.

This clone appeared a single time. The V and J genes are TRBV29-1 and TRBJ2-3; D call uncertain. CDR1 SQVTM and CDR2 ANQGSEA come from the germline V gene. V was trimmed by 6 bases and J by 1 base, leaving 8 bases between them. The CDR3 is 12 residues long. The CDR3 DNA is TGCAGCGTGGGGTCCGGCACAGATACGCAGTATTTT. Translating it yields CSVGSGTDTQYF.

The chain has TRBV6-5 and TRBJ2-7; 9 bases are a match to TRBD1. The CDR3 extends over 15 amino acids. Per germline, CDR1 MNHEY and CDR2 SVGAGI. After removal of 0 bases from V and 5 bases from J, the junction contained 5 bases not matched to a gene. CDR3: CASSYSNRGLDEQYF. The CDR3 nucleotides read TGTGCCAGCAGTTACTCAAACAGGGGGCTGGACGAGCAGTACTTC.

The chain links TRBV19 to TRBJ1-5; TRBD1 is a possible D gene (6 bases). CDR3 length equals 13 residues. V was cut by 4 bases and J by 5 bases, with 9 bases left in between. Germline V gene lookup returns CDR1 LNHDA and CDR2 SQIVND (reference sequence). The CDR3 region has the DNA TGTGCCAGTAGTAACAGGGCTGATCAGCCCCAGCATTTT. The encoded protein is CASSNRADQPQHF.

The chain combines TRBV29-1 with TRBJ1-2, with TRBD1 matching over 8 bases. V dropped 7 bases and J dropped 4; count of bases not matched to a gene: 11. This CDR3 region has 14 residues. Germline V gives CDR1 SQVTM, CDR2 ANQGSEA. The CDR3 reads CSGETRGPAYGYTF. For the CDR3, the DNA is TGCAGCGGGGAGACCAGGGGGCCTGCCTATGGCTACACCTTC. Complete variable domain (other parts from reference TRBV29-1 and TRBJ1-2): SAVISQKPSRDICQRGTSLTIQCQVDSQVTMMFWYRQQPGQSLTLIATANQGSEATYESGFVIDKFPISRPNLTFSTLTVSNMSPEDSSIYLCSGETRGPAYGYTFGSGTRLTVV.

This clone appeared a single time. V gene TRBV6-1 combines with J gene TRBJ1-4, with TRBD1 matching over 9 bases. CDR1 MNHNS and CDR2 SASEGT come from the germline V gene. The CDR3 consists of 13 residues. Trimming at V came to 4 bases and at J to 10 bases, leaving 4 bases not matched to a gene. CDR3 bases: TGTGCCAGCAGTGTGGGACAGGGCGCAAAACTGTTTTTT. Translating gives CASSVGQGAKLFF.

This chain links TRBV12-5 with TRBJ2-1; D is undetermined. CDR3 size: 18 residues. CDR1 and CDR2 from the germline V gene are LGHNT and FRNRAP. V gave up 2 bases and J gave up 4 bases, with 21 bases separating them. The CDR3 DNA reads TGTGCTAGTGGTTTGTCACGAGGACGGCCGATCGGGTACAATGAGCAGTTCTTC. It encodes CASGLSRGRPIGYNEQFF.

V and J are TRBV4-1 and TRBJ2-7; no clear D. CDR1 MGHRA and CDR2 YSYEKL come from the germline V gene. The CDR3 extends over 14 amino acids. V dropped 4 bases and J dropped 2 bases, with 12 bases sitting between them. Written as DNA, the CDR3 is TGCGCCAGCAGCCGGCCCGACCAAACCTACGAGCAGTACTTC. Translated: CASSRPDQTYEQYF.

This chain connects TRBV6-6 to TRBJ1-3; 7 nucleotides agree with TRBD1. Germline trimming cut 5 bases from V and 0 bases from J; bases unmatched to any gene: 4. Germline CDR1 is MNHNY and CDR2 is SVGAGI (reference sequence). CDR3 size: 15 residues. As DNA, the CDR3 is TGTGCCAGCAGTCCCCCAGGGGGCTCTGGAAACACCATATATTTT. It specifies CASSPPGGSGNTIYF.

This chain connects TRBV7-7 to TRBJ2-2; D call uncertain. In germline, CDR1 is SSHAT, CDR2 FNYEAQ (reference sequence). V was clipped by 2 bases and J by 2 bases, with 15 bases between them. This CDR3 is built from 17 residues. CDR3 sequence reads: CASSLSQANTNTGELFF. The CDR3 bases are TGTGCCAGCAGCTTATCTCAGGCCAACACTAACACCGGGGAGCTGTTTTTT.

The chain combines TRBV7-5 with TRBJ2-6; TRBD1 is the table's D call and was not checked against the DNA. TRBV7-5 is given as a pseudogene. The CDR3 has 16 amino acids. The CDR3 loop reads CVRSLTGQSGANVLTF. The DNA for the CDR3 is TGTGTCAGAAGCCTTACAGGGCAATCTGGGGCCAACGTCCTGACTTTC.

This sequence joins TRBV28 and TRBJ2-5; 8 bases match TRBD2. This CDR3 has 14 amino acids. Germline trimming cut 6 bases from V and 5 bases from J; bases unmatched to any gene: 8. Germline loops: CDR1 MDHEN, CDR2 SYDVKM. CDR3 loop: CASSPGGPGETQYF. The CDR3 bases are TGTGCCAGCAGCCCGGGAGGGCCGGGGGAGACCCAGTACTTC.

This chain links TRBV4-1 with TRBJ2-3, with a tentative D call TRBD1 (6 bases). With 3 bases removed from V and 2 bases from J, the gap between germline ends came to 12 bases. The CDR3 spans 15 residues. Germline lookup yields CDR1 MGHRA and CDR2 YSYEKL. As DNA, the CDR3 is TGCGCCAGCAGCCAGATACAGGGTCCCACAGATACGCAGTATTTT. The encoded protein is CASSQIQGPTDTQYF.

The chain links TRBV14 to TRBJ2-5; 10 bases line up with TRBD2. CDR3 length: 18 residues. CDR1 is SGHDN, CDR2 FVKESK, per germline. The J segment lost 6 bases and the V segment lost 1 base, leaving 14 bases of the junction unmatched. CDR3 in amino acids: CASSQVASGSGAGKTQYF. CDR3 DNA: TGTGCCAGCAGCCAAGTGGCTAGCGGGAGCGGAGCGGGAAAGACCCAGTACTTC.

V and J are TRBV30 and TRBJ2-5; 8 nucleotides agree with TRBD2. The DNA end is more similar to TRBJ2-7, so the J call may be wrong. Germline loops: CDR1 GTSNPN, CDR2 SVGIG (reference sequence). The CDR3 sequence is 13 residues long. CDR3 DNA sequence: TGTGCCTGGGGACCTAGCGGGCCCTACGAGCAGTACTTC. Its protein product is CAWGPSGPYEQYF.

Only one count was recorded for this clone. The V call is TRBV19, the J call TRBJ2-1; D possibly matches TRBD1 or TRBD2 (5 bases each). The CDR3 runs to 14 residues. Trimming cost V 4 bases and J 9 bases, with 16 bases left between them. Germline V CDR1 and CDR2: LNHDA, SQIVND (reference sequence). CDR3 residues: CASSTSQSGTEQFF. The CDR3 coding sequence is TGTGCCAGTAGTACTTCTCAATCCGGGACTGAGCAGTTCTTC. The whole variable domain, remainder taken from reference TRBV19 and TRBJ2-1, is DGGITQSPKYLFRKEGQNVTLSCEQNLNHDAMYWYRQDPGQGLRLIYYSQIVNDFQKGDIAEGYSVSREKKESFPLTVTSAQKNPTAFYLCASSTSQSGTEQFFGPGTRLTVL.

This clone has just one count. The DNA for the CDR3 is TGCGCCAGCAGCCTACGCGAAGCGGGAGCTTGGAATGAGCAGTTCTTC. This translates into CASSLREAGAWNEQFF. The chain couples TRBV5-1 to TRBJ2-1, with 8 bases fitting TRBD2. V shed 4 bases, J shed 7 bases, and the junction held 13 bases outside the gene matches. This CDR3 spans 16 amino acids. Per the germline V gene, CDR1 is SGHRS and CDR2 is YFSETQ.

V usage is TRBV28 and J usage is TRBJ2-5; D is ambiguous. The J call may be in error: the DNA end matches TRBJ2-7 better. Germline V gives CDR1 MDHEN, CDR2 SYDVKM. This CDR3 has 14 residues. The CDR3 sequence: CASSPFYGSYEQYF. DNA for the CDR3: TGTGCCAGCAGTCCGTTCTACGGCTCCTACGAGCAGTACTTC.

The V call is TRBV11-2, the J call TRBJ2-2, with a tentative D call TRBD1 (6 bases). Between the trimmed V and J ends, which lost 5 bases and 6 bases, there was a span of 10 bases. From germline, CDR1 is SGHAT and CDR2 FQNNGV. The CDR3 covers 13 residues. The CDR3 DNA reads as TGTGCCAGCAGCCCAGGGGAACCCGGGGAGCTGTTTTTT. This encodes CASSPGEPGELFF.

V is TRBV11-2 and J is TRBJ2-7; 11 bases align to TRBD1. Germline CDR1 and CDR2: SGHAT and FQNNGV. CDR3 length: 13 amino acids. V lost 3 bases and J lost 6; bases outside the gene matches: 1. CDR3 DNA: TGTGCCAGCAGCTTTGGGACAGGGGGCGAGCAGTACTTC. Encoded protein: CASSFGTGGEQYF. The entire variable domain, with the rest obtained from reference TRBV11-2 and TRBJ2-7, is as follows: EAGVAQSPRYKIIEKRQSVAFWCNPISGHATLYWYQQILGQGPKLLIQFQNNGVVDDSQLPKDRFSAERLKGVDSTLKIQPAKLEDSAVYLCASSFGTGGEQYFGPGTRLTVT.

CDR3 residues: CASSFEVSPPAGEQYF. CDR3 DNA sequence: TGTGCCAGCAGTTTCGAGGTCTCCCCCCCGGCGGGCGAGCAGTACTTC. The J gene is TRBJ2-7, the V gene TRBV27; TRBD2 might be the D (5 bases). Germline loops: CDR1 MNHEY, CDR2 SMNVEV (reference sequence). Trimming stripped 3 bases from V and 6 bases from J, with 21 bases between. This CDR3 contains 16 residues.

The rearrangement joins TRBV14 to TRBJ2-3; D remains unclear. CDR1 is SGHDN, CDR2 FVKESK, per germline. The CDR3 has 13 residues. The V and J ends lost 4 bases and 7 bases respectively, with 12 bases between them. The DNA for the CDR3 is TGTGCCAGCAGCCCCCACCAGATAAATACGCAGTATTTT. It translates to CASSPHQINTQYF. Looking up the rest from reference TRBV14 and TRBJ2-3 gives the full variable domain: EAGVTQFPSHSVIEKGQTVTLRCDPISGHDNLYWYRRVMGKEIKFLLHFVKESKQDESGMPNNRFLAERTGGTYSTLKVQPAELEDSGVYFCASSPHQINTQYFGPGTRLTVL.

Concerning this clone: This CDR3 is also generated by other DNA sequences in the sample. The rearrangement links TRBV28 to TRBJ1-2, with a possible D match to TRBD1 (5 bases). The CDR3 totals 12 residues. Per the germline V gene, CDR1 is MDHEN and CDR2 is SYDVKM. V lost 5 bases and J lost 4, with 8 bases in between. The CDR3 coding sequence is TGTGCCAGCAGTGCGCAGGGCTATGGCTACACCTTC. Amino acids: CASSAQGYGYTF.

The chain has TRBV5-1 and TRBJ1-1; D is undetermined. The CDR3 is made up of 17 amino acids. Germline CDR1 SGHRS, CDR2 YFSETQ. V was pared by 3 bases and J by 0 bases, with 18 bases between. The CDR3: CASSSTAGYPMNTEAFF. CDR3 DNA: TGCGCCAGCAGCTCCACGGCGGGGTACCCCATGAACACTGAAGCTTTCTTT.

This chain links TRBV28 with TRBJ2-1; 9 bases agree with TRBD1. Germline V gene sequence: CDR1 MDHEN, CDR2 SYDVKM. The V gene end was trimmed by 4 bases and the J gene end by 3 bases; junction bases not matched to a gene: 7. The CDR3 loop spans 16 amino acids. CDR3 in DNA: TGTGCCAGCAGTTCCCCTACAGGGGGCTTCTACAATGAGCAGTTCTTC. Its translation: CASSSPTGGFYNEQFF.

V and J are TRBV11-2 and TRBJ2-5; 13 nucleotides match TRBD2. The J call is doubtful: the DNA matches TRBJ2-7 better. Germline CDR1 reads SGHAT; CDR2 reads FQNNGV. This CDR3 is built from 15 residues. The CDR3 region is CASSRGLAGAYEQYF. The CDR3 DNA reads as TGTGCCAGCAGCCGAGGACTAGCGGGAGCCTACGAGCAGTACTTC.

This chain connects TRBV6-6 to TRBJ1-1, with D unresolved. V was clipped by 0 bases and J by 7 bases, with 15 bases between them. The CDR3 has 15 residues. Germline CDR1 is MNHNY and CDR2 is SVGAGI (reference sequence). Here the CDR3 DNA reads TGTGCCAGCAGTTACTCGCCAATGACTGGTCATGAAGCTTTCTTT. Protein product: CASSYSPMTGHEAFF.

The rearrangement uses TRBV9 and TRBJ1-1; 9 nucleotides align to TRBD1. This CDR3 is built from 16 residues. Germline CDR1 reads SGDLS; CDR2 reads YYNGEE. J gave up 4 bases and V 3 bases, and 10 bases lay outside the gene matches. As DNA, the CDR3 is TGTGCCAGCAGCGGGGGACAGGGCTCCTTTAGCACTGAAGCTTTCTTT. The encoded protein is CASSGGQGSFSTEAFF. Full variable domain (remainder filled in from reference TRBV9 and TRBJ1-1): DSGVTQTPKHLITATGQRVTLRCSPRSGDLSVYWYQQSLDQGLQFLIQYYNGEERAKGNILERFSAQQFPDLHSELNLSSLELGDSALYFCASSGGQGSFSTEAFFGQGTRLTVV.

This chain's CDR3 is CASSYTSGTASIFDGYTF. The CDR3, as DNA: TGCGCCAGCAGCTATACCTCCGGGACAGCGTCCATATTCGATGGCTACACCTTC. This chain uses TRBV5-1 with TRBJ1-2; the match to TRBD1 covers 7 bases. The CDR3 consists of 18 residues. Germline V CDR1 and CDR2: SGHRS, YFSETQ. The V segment lost 3 bases and the J segment 6 bases; nucleotides outside the gene matches: 20.

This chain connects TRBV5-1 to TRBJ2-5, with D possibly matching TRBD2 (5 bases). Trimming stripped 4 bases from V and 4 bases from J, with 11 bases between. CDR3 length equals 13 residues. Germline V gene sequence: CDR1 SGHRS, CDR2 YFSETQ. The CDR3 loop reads CASSPSGSETQYF. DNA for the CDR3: TGCGCCAGCAGCCCGTCGGGGTCAGAGACCCAGTACTTC.